This is a list of T cell receptor beta chains from one sample in a study of blood T cell repertoires in COVID-19. The protocol was immunoSEQ multiplex PCR, while the TCRdb copy is restricted to in-frame clones and leaves out a portion. The sample has about 190,000 clones, approximately 79% seen once; the top ten hold about 14%. The sample comprised peripheral blood. The origin of the receptors is a man aged 50 or older who had recovered from COVID-19. Both conserved end residues are part of each CDR3. A D gene is named only where the DNA matches it firmly. Some rows have no size entry. The others give once, few or many, or a class for an expanded clone.

j_call clone_size d_call v_call cdr3_aa cdr3_nt
TRBJ2-5 once - TRBV19 CASRPTPGETQYF TGTGCCAGCCGACCGACTCCTGGGGAGACCCAGTACTTC
TRBJ1-1 - TRBD1 TRBV27 CASSLYTGVGTEAFF TGTGCCAGCAGTTTATATACAGGGGTGGGCACTGAAGCTTTCTTT
TRBJ1-3 once TRBD1 TRBV5-1 CASSLYGQETGNTIYF TGCGCCAGCAGCTTGTACGGACAGGAGACTGGAAACACCATATATTTT
TRBJ1-6 once TRBD1 TRBV30 CAWSKTGGSNSPLHF TGTGCCTGGAGCAAGACAGGGGGCTCAAATTCACCCCTCCACTTT
TRBJ2-5 - TRBD1 TRBV2 CASREQGMKTQYF TGTGCCAGCAGAGAACAGGGGATGAAGACCCAGTACTTC
TRBJ1-1 few TRBD1 TRBV28 CASSFLQGANTEAFF TGTGCCAGCAGTTTCCTCCAGGGGGCGAACACTGAAGCTTTCTTT
TRBJ2-7 - - TRBV7-3 CASSPGGHEQYF TGTGCCAGCAGCCCGGGGGGCCACGAGCAGTACTTC
TRBJ2-7 - TRBD1 TRBV27 CASSLDRFYEQYF TGTGCCAGCAGTTTGGACAGGTTCTACGAGCAGTACTTC
TRBJ2-2 - TRBD2 TRBV2 CAITTWTSGRANTGELFF TGTGCCATCACGACGTGGACTAGCGGGAGAGCGAACACCGGGGAGCTGTTTTTT
TRBJ1-1 once TRBD1 TRBV7-2 CASNFRTGNVNTEAFF TGTGCCAGCAATTTCCGGACAGGGAATGTGAACACTGAAGCTTTCTTT
TRBJ2-1 - TRBD2 TRBV10-3 CAISESTSGRATTEQFF TGTGCCATCAGTGAGTCGACTAGCGGGAGGGCTACCACTGAGCAGTTCTTC
TRBJ2-2 once TRBD1 TRBV7-3 CASSLMSGTGAGELFF TGTGCCAGCAGCTTAATGAGCGGGACAGGGGCCGGGGAGCTGTTTTTT
TRBJ2-5 - TRBD2 TRBV2 CASSRSGAGGGQETQYF TGTGCCAGCAGTCGATCGGGAGCGGGAGGTGGTCAAGAGACCCAGTACTTC
TRBJ2-2 few TRBD2 TRBV28 CASSKLAPTGELFF TGTGCCAGCAGTAAACTAGCGCCGACCGGGGAGCTGTTTTTT
TRBJ2-1 - TRBD2 TRBV28 CASSLPNFGAGVGNEQFF TGTGCCAGCAGTTTACCCAACTTTGGAGCGGGGGTTGGGAATGAGCAGTTCTTC
TRBJ1-5 - TRBD1 TRBV19 CATSSGGVNQPQHF TGTGCCACCTCGTCAGGGGGTGTCAATCAGCCCCAGCATTTT
TRBJ2-7 - TRBD2 TRBV6-5 CASTLEAGTSREQYF TGTGCCAGCACCCTGGAGGCCGGGACTAGTCGCGAGCAGTACTTC
TRBJ1-2 few - TRBV24-1 CASSSGTFANYGYTF TGTGCCTCCAGCTCCGGGACATTCGCTAACTATGGCTACACCTTC
TRBJ1-4 many - TRBV9 CASSPRGDGEKLFF TGTGCCAGCAGCCCTCGGGGGGACGGTGAAAAACTGTTTTTT
TRBJ2-5 - TRBD1 TRBV9 CASSVGDRGLETQYF TGTGCCAGCAGCGTAGGTGACAGGGGGCTAGAGACCCAGTACTTC
TRBJ1-1 - - TRBV19 CASIKMAVNTEAFF TGTGCCAGTATCAAAATGGCGGTGAACACTGAAGCTTTCTTT
TRBJ2-1 few TRBD1 TRBV9 CASSVLRDSDEQFF TGTGCCAGCAGCGTACTCCGGGACAGCGATGAGCAGTTCTTC
TRBJ1-4 - - TRBV11-2 CASSSRRGGLGEKLFF TGTGCCAGCAGCTCCAGACGGGGGGGCCTGGGTGAAAAACTGTTTTTT
TRBJ2-7 - - TRBV7-6 CASSPRSHEQYF TGTGCCAGCAGCCCCCGGAGCCACGAGCAGTACTTC
TRBJ2-1 - - TRBV3-1/TRBV3-2 CASSQVNSGEQFF TGTGCCAGCAGCCAAGTGAACTCCGGTGAGCAGTTCTTC
TRBJ2-5 - - TRBV9 CASSVEGGETQYF TGTGCCAGCAGCGTCGAGGGTGGAGAGACCCAGTACTTC
TRBJ1-2 - TRBD1 TRBV29-1 CSVDRQGKGHTF TGCAGCGTGGATAGACAGGGGAAAGGGCACACCTTC
TRBJ1-5 - TRBD1 TRBV19 CASSTLTGGGRGYSNQPQHF TGTGCCAGTAGTACCCTGACAGGGGGCGGCAGGGGGTATAGCAATCAGCCCCAGCATTTT
TRBJ1-2 few - TRBV3-1/TRBV3-2 CASTNEPRGGNGYTF TGTGCCAGCACCAATGAACCCCGGGGGGGTAATGGCTACACCTTC
TRBJ1-1 - TRBD1 TRBV11-2 CASSLTGQGTEAFF TGTGCCAGCAGCTTGACCGGACAGGGCACTGAAGCTTTCTTT
TRBJ2-3 few - TRBV11-3 CASSRGEGTDTQYF TGTGCCAGCAGCAGAGGGGAGGGCACAGATACGCAGTATTTT
TRBJ2-7 - TRBD1 TRBV28 CASSSDRTVGFEQYF TGTGCCAGCAGTTCGGACAGGACGGTGGGTTTCGAGCAGTACTTC
TRBJ2-7 - - TRBV21-1 CASSTRGQTGVVYEQYF TGTGCCAGCAGCACAAGGGGTCAGACAGGGGTGGTTTACGAGCAGTACTTC
TRBJ2-4 - TRBD1 TRBV18 CASSPTQGIENIQYF TGTGCCAGCTCACCCACACAGGGGATCGAAAACATTCAGTACTTC
TRBJ2-2 - TRBD2 TRBV19 CASSLKGTSGELFF TGTGCCAGTAGTCTAAAAGGGACTAGCGGGGAGCTGTTTTTT
TRBJ1-1 - - TRBV11-1 CASSKAVVGGEAFF TGTGCCAGCAGCAAAGCGGTGGTTGGAGGTGAAGCTTTCTTT
TRBJ1-1 - TRBD1 TRBV19 CASRSPAGQGADEAFF TGTGCCAGCCGCTCCCCCGCGGGACAGGGGGCGGATGAAGCTTTCTTT
TRBJ2-7 - TRBD2 TRBV5-1 CASSPGTSGTYEQYF TGCGCCAGCAGCCCCGGGACTAGCGGGACCTACGAGCAGTACTTC
TRBJ2-2 - - TRBV5-1 CASSRTGELFF TGCGCCAGCAGCCGGACCGGGGAGCTGTTTTTT
TRBJ2-3 - TRBD2 TRBV4-1 CASSQDGTSGSVDTQYF TGCGCCAGCAGCCAAGATGGGACTAGCGGGTCTGTAGATACGCAGTATTTT
TRBJ1-1 - TRBD1 TRBV4-1 CASSKDRGNTEAFF TGCGCCAGCAGCAAAGACAGGGGTAACACTGAAGCTTTCTTT
TRBJ2-3 - - TRBV7-6 CASTSVGGRADTQYF TGTGCCAGCACCTCCGTGGGGGGTCGAGCAGATACGCAGTATTTT
TRBJ1-5 - - TRBV5-1 CASSLSGSNQPQHF TGCGCCAGCAGCTTATCGGGAAGCAATCAGCCCCAGCATTTT
TRBJ2-7 few - TRBV2 CASSERGSSYEQYF TGTGCCAGCAGTGAACGGGGGAGCTCCTACGAGCAGTACTTC
TRBJ1-1 few - TRBV18 CASSPVGGEPFF TGTGCCAGCTCACCCGTAGGGGGAGAACCTTTCTTT
TRBJ1-1 - - TRBV19 CASSLFADTEAFF TGTGCCAGTAGTCTATTCGCGGACACTGAAGCTTTCTTT
TRBJ2-1 - TRBD2 TRBV7-2 CASSLGLAGVGEQFF TGTGCCAGCAGCTTAGGGCTAGCGGGAGTCGGTGAGCAGTTCTTC
TRBJ2-7 - TRBD2 TRBV2 CASSVGASGRYEQYF TGTGCCAGCAGTGTCGGTGCTAGCGGGAGATACGAGCAGTACTTC
TRBJ2-2 once - TRBV6-5 CASSSPVGVAGELFF TGTGCCAGCAGTTCCCCTGTTGGAGTAGCCGGGGAGCTGTTTTTT
TRBJ2-2 - TRBD2 TRBV18 CASSLRIPGLAGENTGELFF TGTGCCAGCTCACTCCGTATCCCGGGGCTAGCGGGAGAAAACACCGGGGAGCTGTTTTTT
TRBJ2-3 - TRBD1 TRBV24-1 CATSEVGQAYPCTDTQYF TGTGCCACCAGTGAAGTGGGACAGGCGTACCCTTGCACAGATACGCAGTATTTT